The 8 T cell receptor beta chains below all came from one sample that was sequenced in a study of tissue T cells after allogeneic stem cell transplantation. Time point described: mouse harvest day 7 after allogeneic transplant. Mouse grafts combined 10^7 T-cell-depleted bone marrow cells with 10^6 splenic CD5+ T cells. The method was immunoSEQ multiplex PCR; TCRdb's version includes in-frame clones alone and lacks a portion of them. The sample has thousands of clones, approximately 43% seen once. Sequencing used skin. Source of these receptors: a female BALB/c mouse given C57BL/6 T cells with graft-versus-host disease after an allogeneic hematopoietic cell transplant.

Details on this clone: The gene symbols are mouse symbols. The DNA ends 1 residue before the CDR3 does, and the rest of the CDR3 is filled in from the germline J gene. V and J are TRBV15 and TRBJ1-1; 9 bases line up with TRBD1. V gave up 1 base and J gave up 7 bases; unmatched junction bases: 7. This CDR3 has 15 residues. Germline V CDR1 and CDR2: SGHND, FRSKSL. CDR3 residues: CASSLEGTGTREVFF. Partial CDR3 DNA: TGTGCCAGCAGTTTAGAGGGGACAGGGACAAGAGAAGTCTTC.

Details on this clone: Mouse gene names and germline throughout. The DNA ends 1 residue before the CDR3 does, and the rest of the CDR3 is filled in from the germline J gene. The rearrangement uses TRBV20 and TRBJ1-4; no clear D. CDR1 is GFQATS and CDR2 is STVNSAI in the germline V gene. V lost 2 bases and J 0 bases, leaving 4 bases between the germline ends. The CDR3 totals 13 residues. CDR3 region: CGARQISNERLFF. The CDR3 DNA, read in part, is TGTGGTGCTAGGCAAATTTCCAACGAAAGATTATTT.

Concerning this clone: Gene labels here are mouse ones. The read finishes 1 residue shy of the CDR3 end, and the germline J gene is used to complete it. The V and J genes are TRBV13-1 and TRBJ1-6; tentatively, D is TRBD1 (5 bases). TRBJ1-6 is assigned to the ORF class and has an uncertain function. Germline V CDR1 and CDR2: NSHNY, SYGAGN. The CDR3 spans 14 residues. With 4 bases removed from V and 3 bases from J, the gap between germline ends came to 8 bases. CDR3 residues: CASSPDNYNSPLYF. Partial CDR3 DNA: TGTGCCAGCAGTCCGGACAACTATAATTCGCCCCTCTAC.

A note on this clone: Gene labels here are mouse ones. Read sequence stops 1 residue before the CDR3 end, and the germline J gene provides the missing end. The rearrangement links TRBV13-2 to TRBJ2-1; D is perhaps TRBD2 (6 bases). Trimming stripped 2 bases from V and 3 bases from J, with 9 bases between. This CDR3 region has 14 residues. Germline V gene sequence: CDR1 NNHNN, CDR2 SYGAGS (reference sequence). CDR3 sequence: CASGELGFYAEQFF. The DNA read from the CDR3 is TGTGCCAGCGGTGAGCTGGGGTTCTATGCTGAGCAGTTC.

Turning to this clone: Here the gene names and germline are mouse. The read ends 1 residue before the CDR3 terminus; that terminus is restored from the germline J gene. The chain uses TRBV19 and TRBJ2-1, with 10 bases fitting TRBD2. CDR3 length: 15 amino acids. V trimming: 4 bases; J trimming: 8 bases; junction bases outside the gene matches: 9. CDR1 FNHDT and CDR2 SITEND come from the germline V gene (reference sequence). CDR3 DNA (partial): TGTGCCAGCAGTCCCGGGACTGGGGCCCTTTCTGAGCAGTTC. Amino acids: CASSPGTGALSEQF. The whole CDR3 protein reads CASSPGTGALSEQFF.

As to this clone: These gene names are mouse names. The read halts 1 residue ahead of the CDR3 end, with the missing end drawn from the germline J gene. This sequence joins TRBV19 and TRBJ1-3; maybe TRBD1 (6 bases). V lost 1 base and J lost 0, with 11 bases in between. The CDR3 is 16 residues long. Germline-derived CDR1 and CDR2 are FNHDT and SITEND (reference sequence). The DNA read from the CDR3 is TGTGCCAGCAGTATACCCAGGGGCTATTCTGGAAATACGCTCTAT. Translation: CASSIPRGYSGNTLY. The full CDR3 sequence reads CASSIPRGYSGNTLYF. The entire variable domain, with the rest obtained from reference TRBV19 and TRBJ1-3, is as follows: GGIITQTPKFLIGQEGQKLTLKCQQNFNHDTMYWYRQDSGKGLRLIYYSITENDLQKGDLSEGYDASREKKSSFSLTVTSAQKNEMAVFLCASSIPRGYSGNTLYFGEGSRLIVV.

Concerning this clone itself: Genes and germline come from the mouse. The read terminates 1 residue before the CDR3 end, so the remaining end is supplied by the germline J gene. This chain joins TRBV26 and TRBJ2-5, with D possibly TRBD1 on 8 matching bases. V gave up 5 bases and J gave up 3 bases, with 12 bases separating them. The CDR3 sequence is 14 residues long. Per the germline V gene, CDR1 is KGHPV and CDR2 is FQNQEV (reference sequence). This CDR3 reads CASSEQGGQDTQYF. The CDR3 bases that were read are TGTGCCAGCAGTGAACAGGGGGGGCAAGACACCCAGTAC.

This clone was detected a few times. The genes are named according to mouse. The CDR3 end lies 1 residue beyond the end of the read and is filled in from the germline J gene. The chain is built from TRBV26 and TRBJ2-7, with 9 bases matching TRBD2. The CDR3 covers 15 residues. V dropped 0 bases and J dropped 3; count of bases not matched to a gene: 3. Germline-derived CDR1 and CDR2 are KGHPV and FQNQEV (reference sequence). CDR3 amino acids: CASSLSNWGVYEQYF. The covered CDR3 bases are TGTGCCAGCAGTCTGTCGAACTGGGGGGTCTATGAACAGTAC.